This T cell receptor beta chain was sequenced for a study of T cell responses to AZD1222 COVID-19 vaccine. Notes on the study in general: Per reports, nearly half of all spike-specific TCRs target regions that are unmutated in variants. Spike-specific TCR depth and breadth grew after two AZD1222 doses. Dominant at 160-218 and 743-854, vaccine-associated CD4 TCRs also spanned spike.

Per germline, CDR1 MGHDK and CDR2 SYGVNS. This CDR3 is built from 14 residues. Trimming removed 3 bases from V and 0 bases from J; junction bases left unmatched: 0. This clone occurred once. As yet, its antigen is unknown. Investigators merged groups given second doses at roughly 4 or roughly 12 weeks. Profiled with immunoSEQ multiplex PCR; TCRdb holds only in-frame clones, not every one. This sample carries 50,000 to 70,000 clones, around 88% of them seen once, and the ten largest clones take 6.9%. The TCR originated in an adult who received the AZD1222 COVID-19 vaccine. The rearrangement uses TRBV25-1 and TRBJ1-1; 8 nucleotides align to TRBD1. Here the sequenced sample was peripheral blood, taken 28 days after the second AZD1222 dose. The CDR3 region is CASSEDRVNTEAFF. CDR3 coding DNA: TGTGCCAGCAGTGAGGACAGGGTGAACACTGAAGCTTTCTTT.